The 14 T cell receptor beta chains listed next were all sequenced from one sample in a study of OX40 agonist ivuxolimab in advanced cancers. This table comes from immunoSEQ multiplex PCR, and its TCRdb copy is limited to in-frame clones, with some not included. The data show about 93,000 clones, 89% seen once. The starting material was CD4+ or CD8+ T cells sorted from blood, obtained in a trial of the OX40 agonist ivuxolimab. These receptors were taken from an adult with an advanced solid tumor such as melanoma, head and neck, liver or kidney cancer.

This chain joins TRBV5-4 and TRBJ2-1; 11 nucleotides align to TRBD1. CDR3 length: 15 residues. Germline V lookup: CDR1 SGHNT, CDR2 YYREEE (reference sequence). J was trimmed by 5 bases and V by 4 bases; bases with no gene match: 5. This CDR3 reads CASSPGTGGDNEQFF. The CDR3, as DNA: TGTGCCAGCAGCCCCGGGACAGGGGGGGACAATGAGCAGTTCTTC.

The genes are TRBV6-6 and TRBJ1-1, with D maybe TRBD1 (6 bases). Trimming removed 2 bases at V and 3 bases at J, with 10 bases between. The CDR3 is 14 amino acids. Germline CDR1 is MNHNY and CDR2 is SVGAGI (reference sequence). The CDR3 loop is CASSYPGAYTEAFF. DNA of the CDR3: TGTGCCAGCAGTTACCCAGGGGCGTACACTGAAGCTTTCTTT.

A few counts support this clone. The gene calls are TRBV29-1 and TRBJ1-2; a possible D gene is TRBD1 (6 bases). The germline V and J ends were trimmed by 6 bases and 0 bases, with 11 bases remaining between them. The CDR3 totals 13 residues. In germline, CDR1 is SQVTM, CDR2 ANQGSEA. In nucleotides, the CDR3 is TGCAGCGTAGGGGGAAATACTAACTATGGCTACACCTTC. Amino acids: CSVGGNTNYGYTF. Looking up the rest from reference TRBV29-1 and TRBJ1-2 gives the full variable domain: SAVISQKPSRDICQRGTSLTIQCQVDSQVTMMFWYRQQPGQSLTLIATANQGSEATYESGFVIDKFPISRPNLTFSTLTVSNMSPEDSSIYLCSVGGNTNYGYTFGSGTRLTVV.

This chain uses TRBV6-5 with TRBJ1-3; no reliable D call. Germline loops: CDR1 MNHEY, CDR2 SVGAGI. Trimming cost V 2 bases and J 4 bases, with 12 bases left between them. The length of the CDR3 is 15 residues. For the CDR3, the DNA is TGTGCCAGCAGTTACGGATGGCACGGAGGAAACACCATATATTTT. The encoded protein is CASSYGWHGGNTIYF.

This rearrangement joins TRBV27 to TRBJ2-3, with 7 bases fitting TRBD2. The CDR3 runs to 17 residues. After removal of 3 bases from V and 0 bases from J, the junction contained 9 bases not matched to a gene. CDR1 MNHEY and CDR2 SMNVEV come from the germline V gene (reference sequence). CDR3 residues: CASSFAGTTPSTDTQYF. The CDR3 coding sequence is TGTGCCAGCAGTTTTGCCGGGACTACACCAAGCACAGATACGCAGTATTTT.

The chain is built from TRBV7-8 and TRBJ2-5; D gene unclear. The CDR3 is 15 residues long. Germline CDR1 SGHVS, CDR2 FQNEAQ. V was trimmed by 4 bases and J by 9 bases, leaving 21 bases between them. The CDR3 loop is CASSSVGRPTSAQYF. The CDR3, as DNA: TGTGCCAGCAGCTCGGTCGGACGGCCGACCTCGGCCCAGTACTTC.

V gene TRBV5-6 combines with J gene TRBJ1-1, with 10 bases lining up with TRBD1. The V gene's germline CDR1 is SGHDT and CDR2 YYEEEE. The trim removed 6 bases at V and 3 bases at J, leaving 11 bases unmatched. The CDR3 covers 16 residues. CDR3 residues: CASTRLGGTGDTEAFF. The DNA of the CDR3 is TGTGCCAGCACCAGATTGGGAGGGACAGGGGACACTGAAGCTTTCTTT.

The CDR3 spells CASSTRTGGKYEQYF. The CDR3 region has the DNA TGTGCCAGCAGTACCCGGACAGGGGGCAAATACGAGCAGTACTTC. This sequence joins TRBV6-6 and TRBJ2-7, with 11 bases that match TRBD1. The J segment lost 4 bases and the V segment lost 5 bases, leaving 7 bases of the junction unmatched. The V gene's germline CDR1 is MNHNY and CDR2 SVGAGI (reference sequence). This CDR3 spans 15 amino acids.

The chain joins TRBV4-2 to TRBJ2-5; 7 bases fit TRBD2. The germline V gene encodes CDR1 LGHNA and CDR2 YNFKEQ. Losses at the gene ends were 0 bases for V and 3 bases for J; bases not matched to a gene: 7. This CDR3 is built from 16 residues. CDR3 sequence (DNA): TGTGCCAGCAGCCAAGATTGGGGGAGGGCCGAAGAGACCCAGTACTTC. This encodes CASSQDWGRAEETQYF.

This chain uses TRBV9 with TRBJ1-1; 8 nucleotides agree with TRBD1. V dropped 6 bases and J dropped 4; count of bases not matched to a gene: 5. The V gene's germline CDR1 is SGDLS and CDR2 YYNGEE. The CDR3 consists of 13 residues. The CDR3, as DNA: TGTGCCAGCAACAGGGGGAGGGGCACTGAAGCTTTCTTT. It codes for CASNRGRGTEAFF.

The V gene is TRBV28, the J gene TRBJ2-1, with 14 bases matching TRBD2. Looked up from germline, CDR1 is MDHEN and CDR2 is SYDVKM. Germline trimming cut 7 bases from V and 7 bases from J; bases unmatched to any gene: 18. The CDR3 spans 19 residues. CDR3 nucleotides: TGTGCCAGCACCAATCTGGGGACTAGCGGGAGCGTCGGTAGGAATGAGCAGTTCTTC. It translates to CASTNLGTSGSVGRNEQFF.

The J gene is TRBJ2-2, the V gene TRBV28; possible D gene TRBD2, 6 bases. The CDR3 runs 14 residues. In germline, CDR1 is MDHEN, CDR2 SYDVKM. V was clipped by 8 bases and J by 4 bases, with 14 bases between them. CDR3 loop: CASLPGLRTGELFF. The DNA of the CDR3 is TGTGCCAGCCTACCGGGACTTCGCACCGGGGAGCTGTTTTTT.

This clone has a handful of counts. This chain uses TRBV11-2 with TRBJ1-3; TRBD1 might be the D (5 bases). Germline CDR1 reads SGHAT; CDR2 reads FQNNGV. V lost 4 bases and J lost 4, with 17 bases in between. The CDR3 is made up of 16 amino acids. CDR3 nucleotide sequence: TGTGCCAGCAGCTCGCTACGCGGGGCGCGGGGAAACACCATATATTTT. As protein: CASSSLRGARGNTIYF. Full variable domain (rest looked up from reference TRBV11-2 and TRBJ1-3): EAGVAQSPRYKIIEKRQSVAFWCNPISGHATLYWYQQILGQGPKLLIQFQNNGVVDDSQLPKDRFSAERLKGVDSTLKIQPAKLEDSAVYLCASSSLRGARGNTIYFGEGSWLTVV.

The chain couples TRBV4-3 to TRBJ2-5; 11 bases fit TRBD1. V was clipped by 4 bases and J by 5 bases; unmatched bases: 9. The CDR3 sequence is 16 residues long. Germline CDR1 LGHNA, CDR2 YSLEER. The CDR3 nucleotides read TGCGCCAGCAGCCGGGGACAGGGGGACCTCCGGGAGACCCAGTACTTC. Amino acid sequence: CASSRGQGDLRETQYF.